A selection of T cell receptor beta chains follows, all from one sample in a study of molecular identifiers for immune sequencing clone quantification. TCRdb analysed the PCR reads with MiXCR anew, one entry per CDR3 protein. Found here are about 630,000 distinct CDR3 sequences, about 25% of them singletons; the top ten hold about 0.78%. Sequences were obtained from naive CD8+ T cells from blood, with Jurkat cell RNA spiked in. These receptors were collected from a human donor in good health. Some libraries in this study had Jurkat cell RNA spiked in. Both conserved end residues are part of each CDR3. Each record gives: clone size, J gene, D gene, V gene, CDR3 protein, CDR3 DNA. D genes are given only for firm matches. Only some rows state a clone size, as once, few, many or a class for expanded clones.

many,TRBJ2-1,-,TRBV4-3,CASSQEIRGEQFF,TGCGCCAGCAGCCAAGAAATCCGGGGTGAGCAGTTCTTC
many,TRBJ1-1,TRBD1,TRBV9,CASSTPGGTNTEAFF,TGTGCCAGCAGCACTCCAGGGGGGACTAACACTGAAGCTTTCTTT
-,TRBJ1-5,-,TRBV4-3,CATSLHLDSYNQPQHF,TGCGCCACCAGCCTACACCTGGACAGCTACAATCAGCCCCAACATTTT
-,TRBJ2-6,-,TRBV20-1,CSARDLTVSYSGANVLTF,TGCAGTGCCAGAGATCTAACAGTTTCGTACTCTGGGGCCAACGTCCTGACTTTC
-,TRBJ2-7,TRBD2,TRBV20-1,CSATGLAGTYEQYF,TGCAGTGCTACAGGACTAGCGGGCACCTACGAGCAGTACTTC
many,TRBJ2-7,TRBD2,TRBV7-9,CASSLEAGGPSYEQYF,TGTGCCAGCAGCTTAGAGGCGGGAGGGCCCTCCTACGAGCAGTACTTC
-,TRBJ2-1,TRBD2,TRBV5-6,CASSSGLAGKNEQFF,TGTGCCAGCAGCTCAGGACTAGCGGGAAAGAATGAGCAGTTCTTC
-,TRBJ2-1,-,TRBV5-1,CASSLYRNYNEQFF,TGCGCCAGCAGCCTCTACAGGAACTACAATGAGCAGTTCTTC
-,TRBJ2-1,TRBD1,TRBV6-5,CASSFTSQGAPIEGQFF,TGTGCCAGCAGTTTCACCTCACAGGGGGCCCCAATTGAGGGGCAGTTCTTC
few,TRBJ1-2,-,TRBV4-1,CASSQDAQGKGVYGYTF,TGCGCCAGCAGCCAAGATGCCCAGGGAAAAGGTGTCTATGGCTACACCTTC
many,TRBJ2-6,-,TRBV12-5,CASGPDQHSGANVLTF,TGTGCTAGTGGGCCCGACCAGCACTCTGGGGCCAACGTCCTGACTTTC
many,TRBJ1-2,-,TRBV27,CASSLEANYGYTF,TGTGCCAGCAGCTTGGAAGCTAACTATGGCTACACCTTC
many,TRBJ1-5,-,TRBV12-3/TRBV12-4,CASSLSAGNQPQHF,TGTGCCAGCAGTTTATCCGCAGGGAATCAGCCCCAGCATTTT
-,TRBJ2-7,TRBD1,TRBV27,CASRWTGGSYEQYF,TGTGCCAGCAGGTGGACAGGTGGCTCTTACGAGCAGTACTTC
many,TRBJ2-5,-,TRBV4-3,CASSQEPHHQETQYF,TGCGCCAGCAGCCAAGAACCACACCACCAAGAGACCCAGTACTTC
-,TRBJ2-4,TRBD2,TRBV7-9,CASSPTGRAGDPKTIQHF,TGTGCCAGCAGCCCTACCGGGCGGGCGGGAGATCCCAAAACCATTCAGCACTTC
-,TRBJ1-6,TRBD1,TRBV12-3/TRBV12-4,CASSSRTGYSPLHF,TGTGCCAGCAGTTCCCGGACAGGGTATTCACCCCTCCACTTT
-,TRBJ2-3,TRBD2,TRBV7-3,CASSLIPGGGTDTQYF,TGTGCCAGCAGCTTAATCCCGGGAGGGGGTACAGATACGCAGTATTTT
-,TRBJ2-7,TRBD2,TRBV20-1,CSATPTSGRVYKQYF,TGCAGTGCTACTCCGACTAGCGGGAGGGTTTACAAGCAGTACTTC
-,TRBJ2-7,TRBD1,TRBV19,CASSLGTGHSYEQYF,TGTGCCAGTAGTCTAGGGACAGGTCATTCCTACGAGCAGTACTTC
many,TRBJ2-3,-,TRBV2,CASSAKWALDTDTQYF,TGTGCCAGCAGTGCGAAATGGGCCCTCGACACAGATACGCAGTATTTT
-,TRBJ2-5,TRBD1,TRBV2,CATTGGEETQYF,TGTGCCACGACAGGGGGAGAAGAGACCCAGTACTTC
-,TRBJ1-3,-,TRBV15,CATSTVSSGNTVYF,TGTGCCACCAGCACCGTTTCCTCTGGAAACACCGTATATTTT
few,TRBJ2-1,TRBD1,TRBV7-9,CASQNRGDEQFF,TGTGCCAGCCAGAACAGGGGGGATGAGCAGTTCTTC
many,TRBJ2-1,-,TRBV29-1,CSVEDLAWDHSYNEQFF,TGCAGCGTTGAAGATCTGGCTTGGGACCACTCCTACAATGAGCAGTTCTTC
few,TRBJ2-7,-,TRBV27,CASSLTGQTLYEQYF,TGTGCCAGCAGTTTAACAGGGCAAACTCTCTACGAGCAGTACTTC
-,TRBJ2-7,TRBD1,TRBV4-1,CASSPGGSISYEQYF,TGCGCCAGCAGCCCAGGGGGTAGTATCTCCTACGAGCAGTACTTC
many,TRBJ2-3,TRBD1,TRBV12-3/TRBV12-4,CASTPDVGTGHADTQYF,TGTGCCAGCACCCCTGATGTGGGGACAGGGCATGCAGATACGCAGTATTTT
-,TRBJ2-1,-,TRBV27,CASSVPGPNSYNEQFF,TGTGCCAGCAGTGTACCGGGACCCAACTCCTACAATGAGCAGTTCTTC
many,TRBJ1-1,-,TRBV27,CASSPSWGGGTEAFF,TGTGCCAGCAGTCCGTCCTGGGGGGGAGGCACTGAAGCTTTCTTT
few,TRBJ2-7,-,TRBV4-1,CASSQGAFGEQYF,TGCGCCAGCAGCCAAGGAGCTTTTGGCGAGCAGTACTTC
-,TRBJ2-6,-,TRBV20-1,CSAQGSGANVLTF,TGCAGTGCCCAGGGCTCTGGGGCCAACGTCCTGACTTTC
-,TRBJ2-1,TRBD1,TRBV29-1,CSVEGDGTGGWEQFF,TGCAGCGTTGAAGGCGACGGGACAGGGGGCTGGGAGCAGTTCTTC
-,TRBJ1-3,-,TRBV12-3/TRBV12-4,CASSTLQGSRNTIYF,TGTGCCAGCAGCACATTACAGGGCTCTCGAAACACCATATATTTT
-,TRBJ2-3,-,TRBV27,CASSLLPLGRTDTQYF,TGTGCCAGCAGTTTGCTGCCCCTCGGGCGCACAGATACGCAGTATTTT
-,TRBJ2-1,-,TRBV27,CASSFAAPWTIYNEQFF,TGTGCCAGCAGTTTTGCCGCACCCTGGACCATCTACAATGAGCAGTTCTTC
-,TRBJ2-2,-,TRBV3-1,CACSQVFWAQNTGELFF,TGTGCCTGCAGCCAAGTTTTTTGGGCACAGAACACCGGGGAGCTGTTTTTT
-,TRBJ2-1,TRBD1,TRBV27,CASSVDRDLHNEQFF,TGTGCCAGCAGCGTCGACAGGGATCTCCACAATGAGCAGTTCTTC
many,TRBJ2-3,-,TRBV7-9,CASIETWGLTDTQYF,TGTGCCAGCATCGAGACTTGGGGTCTCACAGATACGCAGTATTTT
-,TRBJ2-1,-,TRBV7-9,CASSPVEYNEQFF,TGTGCCAGCAGCCCGGTCGAGTACAATGAGCAGTTCTTC